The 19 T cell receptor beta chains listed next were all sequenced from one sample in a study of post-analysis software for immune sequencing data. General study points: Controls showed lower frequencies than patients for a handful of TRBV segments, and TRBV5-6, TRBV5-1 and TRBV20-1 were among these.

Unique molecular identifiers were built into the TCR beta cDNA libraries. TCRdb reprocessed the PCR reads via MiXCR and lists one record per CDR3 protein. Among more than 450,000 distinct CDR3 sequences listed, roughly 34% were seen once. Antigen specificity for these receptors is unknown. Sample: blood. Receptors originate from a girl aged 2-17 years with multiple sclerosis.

CDR3 nucleotide sequence: TGTGCCAGCAGTCCTACCACAGGGACAGGGGAAGAGACCCAGTACTTC. Amino acid sequence: CASSPTTGTGEETQYF. The chain couples TRBV12-3 or TRBV12-4 to TRBJ2-5, with TRBD1 matching 10 bases. The CDR3 spans 16 residues. The trim removed 5 bases at V and 3 bases at J, leaving 9 bases unmatched.

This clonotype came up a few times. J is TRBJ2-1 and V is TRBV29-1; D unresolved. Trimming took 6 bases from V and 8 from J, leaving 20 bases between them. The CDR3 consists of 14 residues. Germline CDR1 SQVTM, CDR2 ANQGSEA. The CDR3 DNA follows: TGCAGCGTCCCTGATGACATTTGGAGCGATGAGCAGTTCTTC. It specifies CSVPDDIWSDEQFF.

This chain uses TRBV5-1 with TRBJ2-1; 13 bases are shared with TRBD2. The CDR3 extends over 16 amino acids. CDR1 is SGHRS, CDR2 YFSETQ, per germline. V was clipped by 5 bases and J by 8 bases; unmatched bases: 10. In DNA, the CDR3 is TGCGCCAGCAGTCCCGGGACTAGCGGGAAGTTTGATGAGCAGTTCTTC. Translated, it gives CASSPGTSGKFDEQFF. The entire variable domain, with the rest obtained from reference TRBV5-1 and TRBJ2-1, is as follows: KAGVTQTPRYLIKTRGQQVTLSCSPISGHRSVSWYQQTPGQGLQFLFEYFSETQRNKGNFPGRFSGRQFSNSRSEMNVSTLELGDSALYLCASSPGTSGKFDEQFFGPGTRLTVL.

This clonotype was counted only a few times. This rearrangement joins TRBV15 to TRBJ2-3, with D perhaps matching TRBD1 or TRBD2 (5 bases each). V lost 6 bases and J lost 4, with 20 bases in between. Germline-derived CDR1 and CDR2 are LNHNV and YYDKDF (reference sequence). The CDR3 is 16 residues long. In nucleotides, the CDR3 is TGTGCCACCAGTAAGGGTGGAGCCATGGGGGCAGATACGCAGTATTTT. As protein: CATSKGGAMGADTQYF.

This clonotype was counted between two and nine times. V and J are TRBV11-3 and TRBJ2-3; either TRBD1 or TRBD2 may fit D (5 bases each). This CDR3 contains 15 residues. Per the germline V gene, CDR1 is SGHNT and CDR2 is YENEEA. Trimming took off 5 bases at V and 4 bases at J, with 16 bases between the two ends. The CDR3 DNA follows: TGTGCCAGCAGCGAGGGGCGGCTAGAGGCAGATACGCAGTATTTT. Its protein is CASSEGRLEADTQYF.

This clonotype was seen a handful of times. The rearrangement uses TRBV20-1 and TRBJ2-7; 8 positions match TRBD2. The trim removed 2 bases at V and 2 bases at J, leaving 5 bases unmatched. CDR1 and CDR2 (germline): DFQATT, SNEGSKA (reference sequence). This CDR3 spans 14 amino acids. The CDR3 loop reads CSARFAGGTYEQYF. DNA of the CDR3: TGCAGTGCTAGATTTGCGGGGGGTACCTACGAGCAGTACTTC.

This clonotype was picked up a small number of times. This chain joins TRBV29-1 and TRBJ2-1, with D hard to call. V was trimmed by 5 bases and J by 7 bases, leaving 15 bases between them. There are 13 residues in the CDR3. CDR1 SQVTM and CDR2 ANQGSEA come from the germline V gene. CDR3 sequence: CSVSPTGPNEQFF. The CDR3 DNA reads TGCAGCGTTTCCCCGACGGGCCCTAATGAGCAGTTCTTC.

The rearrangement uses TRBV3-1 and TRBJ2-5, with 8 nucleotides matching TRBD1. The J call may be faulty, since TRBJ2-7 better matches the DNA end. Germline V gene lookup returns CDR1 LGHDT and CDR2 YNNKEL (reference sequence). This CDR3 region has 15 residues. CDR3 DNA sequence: TGTGCCAGCAGCCTTGACAGGGGACATCAGCGCGAGCAGTACTTC. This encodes CASSLDRGHQREQYF.

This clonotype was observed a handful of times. The CDR3 here is CSAHRDRVQAFF. Here the CDR3 DNA reads TGCAGTGCCCATCGGGACAGGGTACAAGCTTTCTTT. The chain uses TRBV20-1 and TRBJ1-1, with 9 bases aligning to TRBD1. Germline CDR1 is DFQATT and CDR2 is SNEGSKA (reference sequence). The CDR3 contains 12 residues. The junction had 8 bases not matched to a gene; V was cut back by 6 bases and J by 9 bases.

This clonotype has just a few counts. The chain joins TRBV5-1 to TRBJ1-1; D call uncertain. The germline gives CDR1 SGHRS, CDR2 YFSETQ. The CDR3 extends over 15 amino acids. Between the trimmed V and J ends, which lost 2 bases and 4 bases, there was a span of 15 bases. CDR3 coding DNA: TGCGCCAGCAGCTTCGTCGGGGTTCGGGCCACTGAAGCTTTCTTT. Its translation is CASSFVGVRATEAFF. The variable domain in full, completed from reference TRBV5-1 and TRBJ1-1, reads KAGVTQTPRYLIKTRGQQVTLSCSPISGHRSVSWYQQTPGQGLQFLFEYFSETQRNKGNFPGRFSGRQFSNSRSEMNVSTLELGDSALYLCASSFVGVRATEAFFGQGTRLTVV.

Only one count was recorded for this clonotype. Here the CDR3 reads CASTGQYFDTQYF. For the CDR3, the DNA is TGTGCCAGCACCGGACAGTACTTTGATACGCAGTATTTT. V is TRBV6-1 and J is TRBJ2-3; weak D call: TRBD1 (6 bases). The CDR3 runs 13 residues. Germline V gene lookup returns CDR1 MNHNS and CDR2 SASEGT. The V gene lost 7 bases and the J gene lost 6 bases, with 14 bases spanning the gap.

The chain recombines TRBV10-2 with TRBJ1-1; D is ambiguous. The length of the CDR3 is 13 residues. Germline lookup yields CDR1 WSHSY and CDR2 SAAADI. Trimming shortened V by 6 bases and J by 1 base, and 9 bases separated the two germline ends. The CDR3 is CASRKGTNTEAFF. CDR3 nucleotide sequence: TGCGCCAGCAGAAAAGGAACGAACACTGAAGCTTTCTTT.

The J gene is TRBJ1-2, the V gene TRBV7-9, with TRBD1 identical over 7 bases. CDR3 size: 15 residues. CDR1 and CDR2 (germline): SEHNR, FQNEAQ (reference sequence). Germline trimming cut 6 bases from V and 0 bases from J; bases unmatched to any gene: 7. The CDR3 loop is CASRPWTGSNYGYTF. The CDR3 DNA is TGTGCCAGCAGACCCTGGACAGGTTCTAACTATGGCTACACCTTC.

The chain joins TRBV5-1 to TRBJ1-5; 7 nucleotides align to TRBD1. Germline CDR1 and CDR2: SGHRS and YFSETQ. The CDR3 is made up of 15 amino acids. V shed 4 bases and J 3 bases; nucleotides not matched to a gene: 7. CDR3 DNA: TGCGCCAGCAGCCTAGGGACAGCCTTCAATCAGCCCCAGCATTTT. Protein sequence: CASSLGTAFNQPQHF.

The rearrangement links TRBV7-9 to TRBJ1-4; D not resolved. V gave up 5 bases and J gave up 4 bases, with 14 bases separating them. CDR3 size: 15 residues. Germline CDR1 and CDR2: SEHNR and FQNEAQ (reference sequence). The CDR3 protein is CASSPAATLNEKLFF. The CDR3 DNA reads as TGTGCCAGCAGCCCGGCCGCTACTCTTAATGAAAAACTGTTTTTT.

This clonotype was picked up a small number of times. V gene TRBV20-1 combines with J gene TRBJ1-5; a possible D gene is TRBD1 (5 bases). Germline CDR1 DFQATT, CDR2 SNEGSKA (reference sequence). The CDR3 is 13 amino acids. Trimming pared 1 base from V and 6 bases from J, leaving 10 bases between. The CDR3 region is CSARVTVLQPQHF. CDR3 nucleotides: TGCAGTGCTAGAGTGACAGTTCTTCAGCCCCAGCATTTT.

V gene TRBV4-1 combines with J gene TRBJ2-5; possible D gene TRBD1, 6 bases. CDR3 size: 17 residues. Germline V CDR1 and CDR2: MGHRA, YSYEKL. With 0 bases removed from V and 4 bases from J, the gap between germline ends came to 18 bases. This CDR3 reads CASSQEPPTGRLETQYF. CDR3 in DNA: TGCGCCAGCAGCCAAGAACCCCCCACAGGGAGACTAGAGACCCAGTACTTC.

DNA of the CDR3: TGCAGTGCTAGTTCAATAGAGGGCGCGGGCGAGCAGTACTTC. This gives the protein CSASSIEGAGEQYF. J is TRBJ2-5 and V is TRBV20-1; a weak D match, TRBD2 (5 bases). The DNA end favors TRBJ2-7, so the J call may be wrong. The CDR3 has 14 amino acids. Germline CDR1 reads DFQATT; CDR2 reads SNEGSKA (reference sequence).

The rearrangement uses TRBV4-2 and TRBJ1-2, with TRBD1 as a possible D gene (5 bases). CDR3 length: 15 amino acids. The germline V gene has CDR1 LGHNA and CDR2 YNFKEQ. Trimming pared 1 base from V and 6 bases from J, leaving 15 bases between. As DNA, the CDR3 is TGTGCCAGCAGCCAAGGCACGGGGGGGTCCCATGGCTACACCTTC. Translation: CASSQGTGGSHGYTF.